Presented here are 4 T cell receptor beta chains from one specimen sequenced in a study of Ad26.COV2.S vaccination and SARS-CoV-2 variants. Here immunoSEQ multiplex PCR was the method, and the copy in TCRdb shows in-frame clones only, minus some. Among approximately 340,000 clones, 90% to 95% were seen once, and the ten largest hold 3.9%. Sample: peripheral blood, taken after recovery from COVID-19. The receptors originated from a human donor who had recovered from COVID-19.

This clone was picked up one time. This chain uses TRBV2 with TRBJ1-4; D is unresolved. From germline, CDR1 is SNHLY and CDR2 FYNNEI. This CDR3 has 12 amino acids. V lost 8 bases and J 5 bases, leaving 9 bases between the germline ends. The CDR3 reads CASVGENEKLFF. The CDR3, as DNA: TGTGCCAGCGTGGGTGAAAATGAAAAACTGTTTTTT.

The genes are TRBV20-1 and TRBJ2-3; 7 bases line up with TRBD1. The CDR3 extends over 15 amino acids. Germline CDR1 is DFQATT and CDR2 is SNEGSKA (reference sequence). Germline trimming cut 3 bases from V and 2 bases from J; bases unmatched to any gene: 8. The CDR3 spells CSASSGQRSTDTQYF. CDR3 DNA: TGCAGTGCTAGTTCGGGACAGAGATCCACAGATACGCAGTATTTT.

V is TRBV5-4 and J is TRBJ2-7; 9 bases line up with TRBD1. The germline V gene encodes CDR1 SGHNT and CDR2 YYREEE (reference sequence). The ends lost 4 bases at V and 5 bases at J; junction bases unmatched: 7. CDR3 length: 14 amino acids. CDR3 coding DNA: TGTGCCAGCAGCCGTGACAGGGGGAGCGACGAGCAGTACTTC. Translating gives CASSRDRGSDEQYF.

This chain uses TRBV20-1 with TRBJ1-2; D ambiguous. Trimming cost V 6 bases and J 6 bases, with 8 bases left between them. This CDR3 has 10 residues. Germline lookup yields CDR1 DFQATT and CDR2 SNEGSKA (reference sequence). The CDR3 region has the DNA TGCAGTGCGGCCCGGGATGGCTACACCTTC. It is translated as CSAARDGYTF.